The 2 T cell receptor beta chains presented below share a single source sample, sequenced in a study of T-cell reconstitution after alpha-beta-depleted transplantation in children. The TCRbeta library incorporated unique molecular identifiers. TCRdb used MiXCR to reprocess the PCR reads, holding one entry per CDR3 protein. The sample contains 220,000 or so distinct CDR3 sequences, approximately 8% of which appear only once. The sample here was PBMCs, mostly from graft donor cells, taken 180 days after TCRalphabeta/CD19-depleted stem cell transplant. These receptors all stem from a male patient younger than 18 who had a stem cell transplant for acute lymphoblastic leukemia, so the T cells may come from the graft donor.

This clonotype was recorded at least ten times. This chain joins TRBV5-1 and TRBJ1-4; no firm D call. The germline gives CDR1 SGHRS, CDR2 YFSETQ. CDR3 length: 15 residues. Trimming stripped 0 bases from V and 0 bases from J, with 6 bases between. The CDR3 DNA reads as TGCGCCAGCAGCTTGGCATGGGCAACTAATGAAAAACTGTTTTTT. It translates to CASSLAWATNEKLFF.

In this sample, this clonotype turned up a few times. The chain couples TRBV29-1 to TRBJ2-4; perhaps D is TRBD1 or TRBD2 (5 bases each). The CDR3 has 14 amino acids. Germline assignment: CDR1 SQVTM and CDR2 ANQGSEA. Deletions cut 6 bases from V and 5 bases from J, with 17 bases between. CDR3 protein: CSVLSGTLQNIQYF. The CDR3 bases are TGCAGCGTCCTCTCTGGGACGCTTCAAAACATTCAGTACTTC.